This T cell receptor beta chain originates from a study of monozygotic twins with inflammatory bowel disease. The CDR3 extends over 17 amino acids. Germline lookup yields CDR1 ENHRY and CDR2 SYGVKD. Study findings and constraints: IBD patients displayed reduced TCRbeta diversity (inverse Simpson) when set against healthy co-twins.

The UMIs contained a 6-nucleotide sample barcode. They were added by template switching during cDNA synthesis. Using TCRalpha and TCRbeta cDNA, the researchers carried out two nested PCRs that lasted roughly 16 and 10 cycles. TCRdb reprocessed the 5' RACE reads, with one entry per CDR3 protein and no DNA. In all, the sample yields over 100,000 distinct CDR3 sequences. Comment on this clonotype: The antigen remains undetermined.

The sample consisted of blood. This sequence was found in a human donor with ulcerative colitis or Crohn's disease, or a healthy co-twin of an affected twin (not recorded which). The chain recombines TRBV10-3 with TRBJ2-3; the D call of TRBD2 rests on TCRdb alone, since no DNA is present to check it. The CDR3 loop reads CAISESTASGREDTQYF.